Listed below are T cell receptor beta chains from one sample, sequenced in a study of shared clonotypes between healthy human individuals. Here immunoSEQ multiplex PCR was the method, and the copy in TCRdb shows in-frame clones only, minus some. The sample consists of roughly 2.2 million clones, more than 85% of them appearing once. The sample comprised naive CD4+ T cells from PBMCs. The receptors originated from a man aged 18 to 29 in good health. Some clones in this sample may be carry-over from other donors' samples. Both conserved end residues are part of each CDR3.

j_call v_call cdr3_aa
TRBJ1-3 TRBV10-3 CAISEGRSSGNTIYF
TRBJ2-3 TRBV9 CASSVAWGSTDTQYF
TRBJ2-7 TRBV7-3 CASSFGGQGPYEQYF
TRBJ1-1 TRBV21-1 CASSDRERTEAFF
TRBJ2-3 TRBV5-6 CASSPVAGGPTDTQYF
TRBJ2-7 TRBV6-5 CASSYMDRGWEQYF
TRBJ1-2 TRBV5-4 CASSGGQGASNYGYTF
TRBJ1-2 TRBV2 CASSEAPTYSGGAF
TRBJ2-3 TRBV18 CASSLGLAESDTQYF
TRBJ2-3 TRBV27 CASSLGSDTQYF
TRBJ1-3 TRBV18 CASSPVGSGNTIYF
TRBJ1-1 TRBV3-2 CASRQGAFF
TRBJ1-2 TRBV28 CASSSPGGRGGYTF
TRBJ1-5 TRBV7-9 CASSLSNQPQHF
TRBJ2-1 TRBV4-3 CASSPWGPTRGEQFF
TRBJ1-1 TRBV7-2 CASSTTMNTEAFF
TRBJ2-5 TRBV6-1 CASSEIAQETQYF
TRBJ2-1 TRBV19 CASTTGLATYNEQFF
TRBJ1-1 TRBV5-1 CASSGRGAVNTEAFF
TRBJ1-5 TRBV28 CASSPTGTGVQPQHF
TRBJ2-7 TRBV28 CASKKGTTLQEGEQYF
TRBJ2-3 TRBV7-2 CASSQTSGTDTQYF
TRBJ2-7 TRBV19 CASSTRASRGEQYF
TRBJ2-7 TRBV28 CASSLGEGEQYF
TRBJ2-2 TRBV6-1 CASSEAGRGHTGELFF
TRBJ1-2 TRBV27 CASSPRDRVYGYTF
TRBJ2-2 TRBV9 CASSVDYFSEELFF
TRBJ2-3 TRBV7-2 CASSFRLAEPTDTQYF
TRBJ2-3 TRBV29-1 CSVEQSTDTQYF
TRBJ1-5 TRBV7-9 CASSLAIGQLNQPQHF
TRBJ2-3 TRBV7-3 CASSSGLEAQYF
TRBJ2-7 TRBV7-2 CASSPTTEQYF
TRBJ2-7 TRBV27 CASSFSSGGGFYEQYF
TRBJ2-1 TRBV25-1 CASSEPLAGGGVNEQFF
TRBJ2-1 TRBV2 CASGGLARDNEQFF
TRBJ2-7 TRBV2 CASTSETYEQYF
TRBJ2-7 TRBV27 CASSIRTGDIEQYF
TRBJ2-2 TRBV18 CASSRGRVTTGELFF
TRBJ1-4 TRBV11-2 CASSLDDRRINEKLFF
TRBJ1-2 TRBV25-1 CASSEAGRPNYGYTF
TRBJ2-1 TRBV5-4 CGWEGTSGRSMQFF
TRBJ1-1 TRBV5-4 CASSLGGVNTEAFF
TRBJ2-7 TRBV4-1 CASSPPGSVAYEQYF
TRBJ2-1 TRBV5-6 CASSLGTSASQFF
TRBJ2-7 TRBV5-1 CASSRTSGPSYEQYF
TRBJ2-7 TRBV7-3 CATLTRDRGYEQYF
TRBJ2-3 TRBV5-6 CASSLVEVSTDTQYF
TRBJ1-1 TRBV6-6 CASSYSRAALVVAFF
TRBJ1-2 TRBV7-2 CASSLVGTGNLYGYTF
TRBJ2-3 TRBV7-9 CASSSQGPDTQYF
TRBJ1-5 TRBV6-5 CASSYDSQGRPQHF
TRBJ1-4 TRBV28 CASWGAGKEKLFF
TRBJ2-7 TRBV28 CASRRGGVTYEQYF
TRBJ2-2 TRBV4-3 CASSQRDLAGVYVRELFF
TRBJ1-1 TRBV6-1 CASSEIRNTEAFF
TRBJ1-5 TRBV28 CASSLWLDSNQPQHF
TRBJ2-1 TRBV4-1 CASSQAKIGSRPNNEQFF